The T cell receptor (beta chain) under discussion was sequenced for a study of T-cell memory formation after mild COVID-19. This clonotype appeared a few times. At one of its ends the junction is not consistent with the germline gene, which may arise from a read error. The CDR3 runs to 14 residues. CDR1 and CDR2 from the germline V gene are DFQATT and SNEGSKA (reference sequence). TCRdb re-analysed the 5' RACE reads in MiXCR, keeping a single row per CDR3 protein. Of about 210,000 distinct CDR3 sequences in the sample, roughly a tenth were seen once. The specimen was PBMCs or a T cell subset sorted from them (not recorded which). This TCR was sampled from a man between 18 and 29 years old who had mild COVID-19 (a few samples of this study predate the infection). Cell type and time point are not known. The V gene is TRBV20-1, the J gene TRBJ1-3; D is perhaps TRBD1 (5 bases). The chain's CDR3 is CSARAQGSRNTIYF. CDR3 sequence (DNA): TGCAGTGCTAGAGCCCAGGGCTCTAGAAACACCATATATTTT.